One and the same sample provided the 9 T cell receptor beta chains below, sequenced in a study of T-cell reconstitution after alpha-beta-depleted transplantation in children. Construction of the TCRbeta library involved unique molecular identifiers. TCRdb called the PCR reads again in MiXCR, with one record for every CDR3 protein. This repertoire shows 350,000 to 500,000 distinct CDR3 sequences, 43% found once; its top ten account for under 35%. Sequencing was performed on PBMCs, taken before TCRalphabeta/CD19-depleted stem cell transplant. The source is a girl aged 2-10 years with aplastic anemia, due to receive a stem cell transplant.

The rearrangement links TRBV7-2 to TRBJ1-6, with D maybe TRBD1 (5 bases). Trimming pared 2 bases from V and 2 bases from J, leaving 7 bases between. The CDR3 loop spans 15 amino acids. CDR1 and CDR2 from the germline V gene are SGHTA and FQGNSA. CDR3 protein: CASSLRGTYNSPLHF. The CDR3 DNA sequence: TGTGCCAGCAGCTTAAGGGGAACCTATAATTCACCCCTCCACTTT. The full variable domain, with the rest looked up from reference TRBV7-2 and TRBJ1-6, is GAGVSQSPSNKVTEKGKDVELRCDPISGHTALYWYRQSLGQGLEFLIYFQGNSAPDKSGLPSDRFSAERTGGSVSTLTIQRTQQEDSAVYLCASSLRGTYNSPLHFGNGTRLTVT.

The table lists this clonotype with many counts. The chain links TRBV6-6 to TRBJ1-5; the D gene is possibly TRBD1 (5 bases). Germline CDR1 reads MNHNY; CDR2 reads SVGAGI (reference sequence). The CDR3 totals 13 residues. V was pared by 7 bases and J by 1 base, with 8 bases between. CDR3 sequence reads: CASTGLSNQPQHF. Written as DNA, the CDR3 is TGTGCCAGCACGGGACTGAGCAATCAGCCCCAGCATTTT.

This clonotype was counted at least ten times. This chain links TRBV5-1 with TRBJ2-7; the match to TRBD2 covers 9 bases. The germline gives CDR1 SGHRS, CDR2 YFSETQ. V was pared by 4 bases and J by 0 bases, with 2 bases of the junction left unmatched. The CDR3 covers 14 residues. CDR3 region: CASSGTSRSYEQYF. CDR3 nucleotides: TGCGCCAGCAGCGGGACTAGCCGCTCCTACGAGCAGTACTTC.

In its sample, this clonotype was seen many times. The chain couples TRBV6-1 to TRBJ1-3, with D unclear. Trimming took off 9 bases at V and 0 bases at J, with 9 bases between the two ends. The length of the CDR3 is 13 residues. CDR1 and CDR2 from the germline V gene are MNHNS and SASEGT. The CDR3 DNA reads as TGTGCCAGTTTCGCTCGCTCTGGAAACACCATATATTTT. This translates into CASFARSGNTIYF.

V gene TRBV4-2 combines with J gene TRBJ2-7, with 7 bases lining up with TRBD1. V gave up 3 bases and J gave up 2 bases; unmatched junction bases: 10. Germline CDR1 and CDR2: LGHNA and YNFKEQ. This CDR3 region has 16 residues. CDR3 loop: CASSQDWDSSTYEQYF. The CDR3 bases are TGTGCCAGCAGCCAGGACTGGGACAGTTCAACCTACGAGCAGTACTTC.

This clonotype was observed a handful of times. The chain uses TRBV29-1 and TRBJ2-5, with unresolved D. CDR3 size: 14 residues. The germline CDR1 and CDR2 sequences are SQVTM and ANQGSEA. Trimming stripped 3 bases from V and 1 base from J, with 12 bases between. CDR3 bases: TGCAGCGTTGACGTAGGTCCAGTCCAAGAGACCCAGTACTTC. As protein: CSVDVGPVQETQYF.

This clonotype was recorded many times. This chain links TRBV6-2 or TRBV6-3 with TRBJ2-7; 13 bases map to TRBD2. J lost 6 bases, V lost 4 bases, and 15 bases had no gene match. The CDR3 has 18 amino acids. Germline V gene lookup returns CDR1 MNHEY and CDR2 SVGEGT. DNA for the CDR3: TGTGCCAGCAGTTGGACTAGCGGGAGAAATAAGGGCTTTGGCGAGCAGTACTTC. As protein: CASSWTSGRNKGFGEQYF.

This clonotype was seen only a few times. CDR3 coding DNA: TGTGCCAGCAGTTCCTCAGGGATGACAGAGGGTATTACAATGGCTTTCTTT. Its protein product is CASSSSGMTEGITMAFF. The chain has TRBV28 and TRBJ1-1; the D gene is possibly TRBD1 (5 bases). CDR1 is MDHEN, CDR2 SYDVKM, per germline. This CDR3 has 17 amino acids. With 4 bases removed from V and 11 bases from J, the gap between germline ends came to 29 bases. Variable domain in full (rest from reference TRBV28 and TRBJ1-1): DVKVTQSSRYLVKRTGEKVFLECVQDMDHENMFWYRQDPGLGLRLIYFSYDVKMKEKGDIPEGYSVSREKKERFSLILESASTNQTSMYLCASSSSGMTEGITMAFFGQGTRLTVV.

The chain has TRBV12-3 or TRBV12-4 and TRBJ2-2; 12 nucleotides line up with TRBD2. Trimming cost V 7 bases and J 2 bases; bases outside gene matches: 8. This CDR3 contains 17 residues. The DNA of the CDR3 is TGTGCCAGCACCCCGCTAGCGGGAGGGCCTAACACCGGGGAGCTGTTTTTT. Its protein is CASTPLAGGPNTGELFF.